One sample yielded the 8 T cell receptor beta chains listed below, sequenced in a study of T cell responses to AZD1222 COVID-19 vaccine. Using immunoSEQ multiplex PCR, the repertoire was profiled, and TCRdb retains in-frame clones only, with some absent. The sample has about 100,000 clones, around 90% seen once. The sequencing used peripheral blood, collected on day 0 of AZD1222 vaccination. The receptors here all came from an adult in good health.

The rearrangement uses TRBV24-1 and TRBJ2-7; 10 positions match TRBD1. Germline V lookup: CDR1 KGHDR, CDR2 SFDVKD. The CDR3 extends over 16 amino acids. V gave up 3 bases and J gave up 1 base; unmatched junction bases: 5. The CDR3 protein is CATSDGRTGGSYEQYF. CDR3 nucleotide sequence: TGTGCCACCAGTGATGGAAGGACAGGGGGTTCCTACGAGCAGTACTTC.

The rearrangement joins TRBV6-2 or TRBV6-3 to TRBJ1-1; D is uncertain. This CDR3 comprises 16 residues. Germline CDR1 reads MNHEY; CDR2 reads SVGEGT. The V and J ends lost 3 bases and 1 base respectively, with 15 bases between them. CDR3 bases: TGTGCCAGCAGTTATAGTTCTTGGACGGCGAACACTGAAGCTTTCTTT. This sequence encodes CASSYSSWTANTEAFF.

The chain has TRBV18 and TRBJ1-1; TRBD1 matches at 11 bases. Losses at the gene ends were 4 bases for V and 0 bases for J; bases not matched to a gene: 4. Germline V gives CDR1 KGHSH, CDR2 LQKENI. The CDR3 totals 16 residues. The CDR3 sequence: CASSLGQGALNTEAFF. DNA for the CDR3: TGTGCCAGCTCACTAGGACAGGGGGCCCTGAACACTGAAGCTTTCTTT.

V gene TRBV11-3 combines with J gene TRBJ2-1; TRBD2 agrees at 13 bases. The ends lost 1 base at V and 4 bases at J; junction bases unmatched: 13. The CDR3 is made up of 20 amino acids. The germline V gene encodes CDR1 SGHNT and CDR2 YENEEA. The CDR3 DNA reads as TGTGCCAGCAGCTTAGGGCCGGGACTAGCGGGATCGGGGATATACAATGAGCAGTTCTTC. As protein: CASSLGPGLAGSGIYNEQFF.

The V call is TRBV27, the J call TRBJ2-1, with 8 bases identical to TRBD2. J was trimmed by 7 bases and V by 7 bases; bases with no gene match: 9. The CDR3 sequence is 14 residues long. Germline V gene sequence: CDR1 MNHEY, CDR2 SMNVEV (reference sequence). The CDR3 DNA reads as TGTGCCAGCACGACGGGAGGGCCGCTTAATGAGCAGTTCTTC. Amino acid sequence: CASTTGGPLNEQFF.

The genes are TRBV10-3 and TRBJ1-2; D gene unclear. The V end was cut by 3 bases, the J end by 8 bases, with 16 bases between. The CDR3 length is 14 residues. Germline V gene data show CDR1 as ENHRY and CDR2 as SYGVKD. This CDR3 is CAISESPRSEGYTF. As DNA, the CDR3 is TGTGCCATCAGTGAATCGCCCAGGTCGGAAGGCTACACCTTC.

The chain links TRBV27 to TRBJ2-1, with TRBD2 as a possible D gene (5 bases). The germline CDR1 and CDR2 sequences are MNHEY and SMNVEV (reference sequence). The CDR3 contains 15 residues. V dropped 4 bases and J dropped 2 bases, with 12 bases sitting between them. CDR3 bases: TGTGCCAGCAGTTCCCGGCAGAGGGCCTACAATGAGCAGTTCTTC. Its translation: CASSSRQRAYNEQFF.

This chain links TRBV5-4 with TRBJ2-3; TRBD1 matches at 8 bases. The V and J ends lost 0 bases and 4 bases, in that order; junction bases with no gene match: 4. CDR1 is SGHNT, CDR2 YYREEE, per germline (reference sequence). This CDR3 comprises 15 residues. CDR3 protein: CASSLVSGGADTQYF. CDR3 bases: TGTGCCAGCAGCTTGGTTTCAGGGGGCGCAGATACGCAGTATTTT. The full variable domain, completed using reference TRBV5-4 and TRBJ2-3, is ETGVTQSPTHLIKTRGQQVTLRCSSQSGHNTVSWYQQALGQGPQFIFQYYREEENGRGNFPPRFSGLQFPNYSSELNVNALELDDSALYLCASSLVSGGADTQYFGPGTRLTVL.